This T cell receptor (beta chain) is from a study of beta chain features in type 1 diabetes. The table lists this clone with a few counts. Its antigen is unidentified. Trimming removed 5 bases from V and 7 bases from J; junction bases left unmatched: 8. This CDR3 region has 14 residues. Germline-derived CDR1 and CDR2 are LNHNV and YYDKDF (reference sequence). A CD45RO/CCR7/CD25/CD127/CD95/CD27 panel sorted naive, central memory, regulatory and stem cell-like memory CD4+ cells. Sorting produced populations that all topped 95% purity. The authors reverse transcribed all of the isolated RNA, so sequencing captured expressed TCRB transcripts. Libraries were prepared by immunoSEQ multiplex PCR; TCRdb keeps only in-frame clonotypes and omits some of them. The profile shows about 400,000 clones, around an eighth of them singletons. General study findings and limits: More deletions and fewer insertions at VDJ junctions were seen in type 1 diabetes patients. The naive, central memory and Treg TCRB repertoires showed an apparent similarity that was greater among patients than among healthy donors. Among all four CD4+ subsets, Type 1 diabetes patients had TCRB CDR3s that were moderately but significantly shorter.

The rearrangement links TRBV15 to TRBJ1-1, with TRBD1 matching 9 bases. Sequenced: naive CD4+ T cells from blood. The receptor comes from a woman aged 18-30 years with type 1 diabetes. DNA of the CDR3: TGTGCCACCAGCCCTAGGACAGGGGTTGATGAAGCTTTCTTT. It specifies CATSPRTGVDEAFF.